A selection of T cell receptor beta chains follows, all from one sample in a study of blood T cell repertoires in COVID-19. The method was immunoSEQ multiplex PCR; TCRdb's version includes in-frame clones alone and lacks a portion of them. The sample lists 150,000 to 200,000 clones; 80% to 90% were seen once. The specimen sequenced was peripheral blood. All receptors derive from a man in his 70s with active or convalescent COVID-19. Each CDR3 is given with its conserved first and last residue. The D gene is left open where the match is weak. Size is omitted from some rows. Given values are once, few, many or a class for expanded clones.

abundance: .; v_gene: TRBV3-1/TRBV3-2; j_gene: TRBJ2-5; d_gene: TRBD2; CDR3nt: TGTGCCAGCAGCCATCGAGGCGTGGCTAGCGGGAGGGAGGAGACCCAGTACTTC; CDR3aa: CASSHRGVASGREETQYF
abundance: few; v_gene: TRBV10-2; j_gene: TRBJ2-3; d_gene: TRBD2; CDR3nt: TGCGCCAGCAGTGGGGGAGGAGCGGGGGGCCCTAGCACAGATACGCAGTATTTT; CDR3aa: CASSGGGAGGPSTDTQYF
abundance: .; v_gene: TRBV7-2; j_gene: TRBJ2-4; d_gene: .; CDR3nt: TGTGCCAGCAGCCTAGCTGGGGGGGCCAAAAACATTCAGTACTTC; CDR3aa: CASSLAGGAKNIQYF
abundance: .; v_gene: TRBV27; j_gene: TRBJ1-6; d_gene: .; CDR3nt: TGTGCCAGCAGTTTTCAGACGGGAAGTTATAATTCACCCCTCCACTTT; CDR3aa: CASSFQTGSYNSPLHF
abundance: .; v_gene: TRBV23-1; j_gene: TRBJ2-1; d_gene: .; CDR3nt: TGCGCCACCACTCTGACCCGGGAATCCTACAATGAGCAGTTCTTC; CDR3aa: CATTLTRESYNEQFF
abundance: .; v_gene: TRBV7-8; j_gene: TRBJ2-2; d_gene: TRBD2; CDR3nt: TGTGCCAGCAGCGAGACTAGCCTAATCACCGGGGAGCTGTTTTTT; CDR3aa: CASSETSLITGELFF
abundance: .; v_gene: TRBV4-3; j_gene: TRBJ2-3; d_gene: .; CDR3nt: TGCGCCAGCAGCCAGGGCCGCACAGATACGCAGTATTTT; CDR3aa: CASSQGRTDTQYF
abundance: .; v_gene: TRBV3-1/TRBV3-2; j_gene: TRBJ2-3; d_gene: .; CDR3nt: TGTGCCAGCAGCCCACGGGGCTTACGGGGGGATACGCAGTATTTT; CDR3aa: CASSPRGLRGDTQYF
abundance: .; v_gene: TRBV5-1; j_gene: TRBJ2-2; d_gene: TRBD2; CDR3nt: TGCGCCAGCAGCTGGACTAGCGGGGGGGCGAACACCGGGGAGCTGTTTTTT; CDR3aa: CASSWTSGGANTGELFF
abundance: .; v_gene: TRBV6-5; j_gene: TRBJ2-5; d_gene: TRBD1; CDR3nt: TGTGCCAGCAGTTTAAGGACAGGGGCAGGGGAGACCCAGTACTTC; CDR3aa: CASSLRTGAGETQYF
abundance: .; v_gene: TRBV6-5; j_gene: TRBJ2-1; d_gene: TRBD1; CDR3nt: TGTGCCAGCGGGGACAGGGGTGAACAGTTCTTC; CDR3aa: CASGDRGEQFF
abundance: .; v_gene: TRBV10-3; j_gene: TRBJ2-1; d_gene: TRBD2; CDR3nt: TGTGCCATCAGTGGCGACAGGGGTCTAGCGGGAGGTTCCTACAATGAGCAGTTCTTC; CDR3aa: CAISGDRGLAGGSYNEQFF
abundance: .; v_gene: TRBV3-1/TRBV3-2; j_gene: TRBJ2-1; d_gene: TRBD2; CDR3nt: TGTGCCAGCAGCCCTTGGGCGGGAGCCTACAATGAGCAGTTCTTC; CDR3aa: CASSPWAGAYNEQFF
abundance: .; v_gene: TRBV9; j_gene: TRBJ1-1; d_gene: TRBD1; CDR3nt: TGTGCCAGCAGCTCCTGGGGGACAGGCCTTATTGGAGGGGAAGAGATGAACACTGAAGCTTTCTTT; CDR3aa: CASSSWGTGLIGGEEMNTEAFF
abundance: .; v_gene: TRBV6-2/TRBV6-3; j_gene: TRBJ2-7; d_gene: .; CDR3nt: TGTGCCAGCAGTTACGGGAGGTACGAGCAGTACTTC; CDR3aa: CASSYGRYEQYF
abundance: .; v_gene: TRBV4-3; j_gene: TRBJ1-1; d_gene: TRBD1; CDR3nt: TGCGCCAGCAGCCGATCGACAGGGGGGAACACTGAAGCTTTCTTT; CDR3aa: CASSRSTGGNTEAFF
abundance: .; v_gene: TRBV28; j_gene: TRBJ2-1; d_gene: .; CDR3nt: TGTGCCAGCAGTTCCCCCCCGGGGGTTAGCTCCTACAATGAGCAGTTCTTC; CDR3aa: CASSSPPGVSSYNEQFF
abundance: once; v_gene: TRBV5-1; j_gene: TRBJ2-4; d_gene: .; CDR3nt: TGCGCCAGCAGCTCGGGGTGGGGTCTAGCCAAAAACATTCAGTACTTC; CDR3aa: CASSSGWGLAKNIQYF
abundance: .; v_gene: TRBV11-2; j_gene: TRBJ2-2; d_gene: TRBD2; CDR3nt: TGTGCCAGCAGCTATAGCGGGAGGATCACCGGGGAGCTGTTTTTT; CDR3aa: CASSYSGRITGELFF
abundance: .; v_gene: TRBV9; j_gene: TRBJ1-1; d_gene: .; CDR3nt: TGTGCCAGCAGCGGAGGGGACACCATGAACACTGAAGCTTTCTTT; CDR3aa: CASSGGDTMNTEAFF
abundance: .; v_gene: TRBV27; j_gene: TRBJ2-7; d_gene: TRBD2; CDR3nt: TGTGCCAGCAAAACTAGAAGCGGGGAAACCTACGAGCAGTACTTC; CDR3aa: CASKTRSGETYEQYF
abundance: few; v_gene: TRBV4-3; j_gene: TRBJ2-1; d_gene: .; CDR3nt: TGCGCCAGCAGCCAAATTCGAGGGACCTACAATGAGCAGTTCTTC; CDR3aa: CASSQIRGTYNEQFF
abundance: few; v_gene: TRBV9; j_gene: TRBJ2-2; d_gene: TRBD2; CDR3nt: TGTGCCAGCAGCGTAGCTGCGGGGGGGCCCGGGGAGCTGTTTTTT; CDR3aa: CASSVAAGGPGELFF
abundance: many; v_gene: TRBV28; j_gene: TRBJ2-7; d_gene: TRBD2; CDR3nt: TGTGCCAGCCATAGGGGACTAGCGGGAGAGCAGTACTTC; CDR3aa: CASHRGLAGEQYF
abundance: .; v_gene: TRBV6-2/TRBV6-3; j_gene: TRBJ1-6; d_gene: TRBD1; CDR3nt: TGTGCCAGCAGTTACCCCCCGGGACAGGGTGCGTCACCCCTCCACTTT; CDR3aa: CASSYPPGQGASPLHF
abundance: .; v_gene: TRBV12-3/TRBV12-4; j_gene: TRBJ2-1; d_gene: .; CDR3nt: TGTGCCAGCAGTTTAAGTCTAGGCGAGCAGTTCTTC; CDR3aa: CASSLSLGEQFF
abundance: .; v_gene: TRBV28; j_gene: TRBJ2-7; d_gene: .; CDR3nt: TGTGCCAGCAGTTTAGGGCAGAGCTACGAGCAGTACTTC; CDR3aa: CASSLGQSYEQYF
abundance: .; v_gene: TRBV7-9; j_gene: TRBJ2-6; d_gene: .; CDR3nt: TGTGCCAGCAGCCCACAGGGCTCTGGGGCCAACGTCCTGACTTTC; CDR3aa: CASSPQGSGANVLTF
abundance: .; v_gene: TRBV5-5; j_gene: TRBJ2-1; d_gene: .; CDR3nt: TGTGCCAGCAGCCCCGCTGCGTCAAGCGGCTACAATGAGCAGTTCTTC; CDR3aa: CASSPAASSGYNEQFF
abundance: .; v_gene: TRBV29-1; j_gene: TRBJ1-1; d_gene: TRBD1; CDR3nt: TGCAGCGTCAGAAAGCGGACAGGGTCGTTCACTGAAGCTTTCTTT; CDR3aa: CSVRKRTGSFTEAFF
abundance: .; v_gene: TRBV5-1; j_gene: TRBJ1-4; d_gene: TRBD1; CDR3nt: TGCGCCAGCAGCTTACCCGGGACAGGGTTAGAAAAACTGTTTTTT; CDR3aa: CASSLPGTGLEKLFF
abundance: once; v_gene: TRBV2; j_gene: TRBJ2-3; d_gene: .; CDR3nt: TGTGCCAGCCTCGCGGGACAGCACACAGATACGCAGTATTTT; CDR3aa: CASLAGQHTDTQYF
abundance: .; v_gene: TRBV23-1; j_gene: TRBJ1-2; d_gene: .; CDR3nt: TGCGCCAGCTCCCCATCATTTAAAAGGGCCGGGTCCGGGGACTATGGCTACACCTTC; CDR3aa: CASSPSFKRAGSGDYGYTF
abundance: .; v_gene: TRBV19; j_gene: TRBJ1-2; d_gene: .; CDR3nt: TGTGCCAGTAGTATCGGGGGGCTAAACTATGGCTACACCTTC; CDR3aa: CASSIGGLNYGYTF
abundance: .; v_gene: TRBV10-1; j_gene: TRBJ1-3; d_gene: .; CDR3nt: TGCGCCAGCAGTGAGTCGCAGCGAAACTCTGGAAACACCATATATTTT; CDR3aa: CASSESQRNSGNTIYF
abundance: .; v_gene: TRBV5-5; j_gene: TRBJ2-3; d_gene: .; CDR3nt: TGTGCCAGCAGCTTCGAAGGCAGGGGCACAGATACGCAGTATTTT; CDR3aa: CASSFEGRGTDTQYF
abundance: once; v_gene: TRBV10-2; j_gene: TRBJ1-5; d_gene: .; CDR3nt: TGCGCCAGCAGCGAGACGGTTAGCAATCAGCCCCAGCATTTT; CDR3aa: CASSETVSNQPQHF
abundance: .; v_gene: TRBV10-3; j_gene: TRBJ2-2; d_gene: .; CDR3nt: TGTGCCATCAGTGAGTCGTCCGGGTTGGCCGGGGAGCTGTTTTTT; CDR3aa: CAISESSGLAGELFF